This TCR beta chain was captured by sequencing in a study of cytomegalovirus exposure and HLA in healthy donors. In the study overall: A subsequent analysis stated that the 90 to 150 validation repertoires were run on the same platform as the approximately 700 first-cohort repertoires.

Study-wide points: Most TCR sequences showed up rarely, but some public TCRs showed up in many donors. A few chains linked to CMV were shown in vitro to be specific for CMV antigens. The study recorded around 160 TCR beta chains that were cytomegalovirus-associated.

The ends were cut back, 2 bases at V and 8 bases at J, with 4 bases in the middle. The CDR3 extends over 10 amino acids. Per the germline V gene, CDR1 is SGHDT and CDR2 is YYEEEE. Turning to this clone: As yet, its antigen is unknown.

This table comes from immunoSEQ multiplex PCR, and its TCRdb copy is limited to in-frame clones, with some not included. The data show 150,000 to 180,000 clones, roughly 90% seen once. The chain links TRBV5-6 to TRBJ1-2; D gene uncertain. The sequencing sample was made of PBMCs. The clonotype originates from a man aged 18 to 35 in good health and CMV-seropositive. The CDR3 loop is CASSFGGYTF. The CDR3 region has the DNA TGTGCCAGCAGCTTCGGGGGCTACACCTTC.